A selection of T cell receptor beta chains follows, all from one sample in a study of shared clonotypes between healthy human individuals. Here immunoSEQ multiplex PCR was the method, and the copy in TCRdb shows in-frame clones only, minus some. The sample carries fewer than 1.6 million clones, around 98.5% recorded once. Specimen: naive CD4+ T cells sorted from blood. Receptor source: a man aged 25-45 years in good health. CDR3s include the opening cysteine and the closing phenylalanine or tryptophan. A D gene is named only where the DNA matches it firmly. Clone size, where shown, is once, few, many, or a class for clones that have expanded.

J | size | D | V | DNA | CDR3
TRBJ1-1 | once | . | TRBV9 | TGTGCCAGCAGCGTAGGGATCCAAGGGACAGAAGCTTTCTTT | CASSVGIQGTEAFF
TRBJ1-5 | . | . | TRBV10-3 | TGTGCCATCAGTGAGTCGAGCGGAGAGGAGCAGCCCCAGCATTTT | CAISESSGEEQPQHF
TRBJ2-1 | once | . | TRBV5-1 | TGCGCCAGCAGCTTTTCGGGGGAGAGATACAATGAGCAGTTCTTC | CASSFSGERYNEQFF
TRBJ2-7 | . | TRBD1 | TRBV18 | TGTGCCAGCTCGGCGGACAGGGGCAACGAGCAGTACTTC | CASSADRGNEQYF
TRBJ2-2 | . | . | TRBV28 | TGTGCCAGCAGTGGAGGACGGGAGAACACCGGGGAGCTGTTTTTT | CASSGGRENTGELFF
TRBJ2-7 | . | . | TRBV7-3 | TGTGCCAGCAGCCTTTTAGACTTGACCTACTCCGAGCAGTACTTC | CASSLLDLTYSEQYF
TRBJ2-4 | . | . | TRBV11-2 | TGTGCCAGCAGCACCGCCTCGCTAGCGCCTCTAGCCAAAAACATTCAGTACTTC | CASSTASLAPLAKNIQYF
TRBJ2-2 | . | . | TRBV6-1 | TGTGCCAGCAGTGTTGGGACACTCATAGGAAGCACCGGGGAGCTGTTTTTT | CASSVGTLIGSTGELFF
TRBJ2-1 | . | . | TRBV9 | TGTGCCAGCAGCGTACTAGCCAAAAATTACAATGAGCAGTTCTTC | CASSVLAKNYNEQFF
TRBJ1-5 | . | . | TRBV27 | TGTGCCAGCAGTTTAGTGTCAAGTCGAAACCAGCCCCAGCATTTT | CASSLVSSRNQPQHF
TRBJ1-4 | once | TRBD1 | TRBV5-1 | TGCGCCAGCACCGCGGGGACAGGGAAAGGAAAACTGTTTTTT | CASTAGTGKGKLFF
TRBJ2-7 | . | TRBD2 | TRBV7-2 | TGTGCCAGCAGCCGCGGACTAGCGGGAATCGAGCAGTACTTC | CASSRGLAGIEQYF
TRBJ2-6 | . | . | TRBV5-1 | TGCGCCAGCAGCTTGGATCGGGTGTCTGGGGCCAACGTCCTGACTTTC | CASSLDRVSGANVLTF
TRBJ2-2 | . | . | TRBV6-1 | TGTGCCAGCATGGCACTGACGAACACCGGGGAGCTGTTTTTT | CASMALTNTGELFF
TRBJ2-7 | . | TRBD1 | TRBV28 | TGTGCCATCCACGGGACAGGGGGCACCTACGAGCAGTACTTC | CAIHGTGGTYEQYF
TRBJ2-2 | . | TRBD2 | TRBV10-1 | TGCGCCAGCAGTGAACTAGCGGGGGCCGGGGAGCTGTTTTTT | CASSELAGAGELFF
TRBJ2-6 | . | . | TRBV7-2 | TGTGCCAGCAGCCCAACTAGCCCTGGGGCCAACGTCCTGACTTTC | CASSPTSPGANVLTF
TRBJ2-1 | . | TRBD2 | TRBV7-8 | TGTGCCAGCAGCTTAAGGATAGCGGGAGGGGAATTCTTC | CASSLRIAGGEFF
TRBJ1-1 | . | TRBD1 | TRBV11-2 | TGTGCCAGCAGCGAACGGGACAGGGGGCTCGGGGTGAACACTGAAGCTTTCTTT | CASSERDRGLGVNTEAFF
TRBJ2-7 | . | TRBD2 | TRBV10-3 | TGTGCCATCAGTGAAAGCGGGAGAAACTACGAGCAGTACTTC | CAISESGRNYEQYF
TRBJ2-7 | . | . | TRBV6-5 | TGTGCCAGCAGTTACCTAGGGGGAGGCTACGAGCAGTACTTC | CASSYLGGGYEQYF
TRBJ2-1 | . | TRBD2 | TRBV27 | TGTGCCAGCAGGAAAGTTACTAGCGGGAGTAATGAGCAGTTCTTC | CASRKVTSGSNEQFF
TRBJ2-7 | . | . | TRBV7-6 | TGTGCCAGCAGCCCCCTCGTTAGGGCAGACCCCTACGAGCAGTACTTC | CASSPLVRADPYEQYF
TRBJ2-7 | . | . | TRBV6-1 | TGTGCCAGCGCTCCCGGGACTCTGCAGTACTTC | CASAPGTLQYF
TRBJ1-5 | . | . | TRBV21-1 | TGTGCCAGCAGCAAAGGGGACAGGGTTAGCAATCAGCCCCAGCATTTT | CASSKGDRVSNQPQHF
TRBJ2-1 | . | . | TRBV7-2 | TGTGCCAGCAGCACAGGACCAGGGGGGTTAGGCTCCTACAATGAGCAGTTCTTC | CASSTGPGGLGSYNEQFF
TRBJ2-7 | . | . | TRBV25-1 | TGTGCCAGCACCCCAATTTGGACTTGGCCCCACGAGCAGTACTTC | CASTPIWTWPHEQYF
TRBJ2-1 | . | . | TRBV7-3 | TGTGCCAGCAGCTTAGCTAGCAGATACAATGAGCAGTTCTTC | CASSLASRYNEQFF
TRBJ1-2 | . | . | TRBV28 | TGTGCCAGCAGTTGGGGACAAGCTAACTATGGCTACACCTTC | CASSWGQANYGYTF
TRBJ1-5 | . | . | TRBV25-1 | TGTGCCAGCAGCCCAAAATCAGAGGTTCAGCCCCAGCATTTT | CASSPKSEVQPQHF
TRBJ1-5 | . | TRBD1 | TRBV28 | TGTGCCAGCAGACGGGACAGGCCCAGCAATCAGCCCCAGCATTTT | CASRRDRPSNQPQHF
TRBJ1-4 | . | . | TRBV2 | TGTGCCAGCAGTGAAGAGGGGGGTCAAAAACTGTTTTTT | CASSEEGGQKLFF
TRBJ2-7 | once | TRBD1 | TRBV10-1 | TGCGCCAGCGGAACGGGACAGGGGAGTATCCACGAGCAGTACTTC | CASGTGQGSIHEQYF
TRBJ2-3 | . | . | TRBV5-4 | TGTGCCAGCAGCTTGGCCACCCAGGGGTCGGATACGCAGTATTTT | CASSLATQGSDTQYF
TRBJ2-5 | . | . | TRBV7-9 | TGTGCCAGCAGCTTAGTCGTTGAGACCCAGTACTTC | CASSLVVETQYF
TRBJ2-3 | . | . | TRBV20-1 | TGCAGTGCTACAATCATAGATACGCAGTATTTT | CSATIIDTQYF
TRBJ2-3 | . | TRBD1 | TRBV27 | TGTGCCAGCAGTCCCCGGACAGGGAGCACAGATACGCAGTATTTT | CASSPRTGSTDTQYF
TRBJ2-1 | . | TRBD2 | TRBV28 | TGTGCCAGCAGTCGACTAGCGGGAACCTACAATGAGCAGTTCTTC | CASSRLAGTYNEQFF
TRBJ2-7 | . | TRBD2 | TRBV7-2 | TGTGCCAGCAGCTTAGTTGGCGGCGGGGGCTACGAGCAGTACTTC | CASSLVGGGGYEQYF
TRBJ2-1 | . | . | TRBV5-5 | TGTGCCAGCAGCTCCCCCCCCGGGGGACGGGACTACAATGAGCAGTTCTTC | CASSSPPGGRDYNEQFF
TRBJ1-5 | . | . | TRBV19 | TGTGCCAGTAGGCCTCAGGGTAGCAATCAGCCCCAGCATTTT | CASRPQGSNQPQHF
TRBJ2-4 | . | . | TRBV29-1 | TGCAGCGTTTTAAGGCCAAAAAACATTCAGTACTTC | CSVLRPKNIQYF
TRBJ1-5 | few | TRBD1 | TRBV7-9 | TGTGCCAGCAGCATAGGGACAGGGGTCTCGGATCAGCCCCAGCATTTT | CASSIGTGVSDQPQHF
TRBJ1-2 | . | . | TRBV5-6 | TGTGCCAGCAGCCAGGATAACTATGGCTACACCTTC | CASSQDNYGYTF
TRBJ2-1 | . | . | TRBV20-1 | TGCAGTGCTACTCTAGTTAATGAGCAGTTCTTC | CSATLVNEQFF
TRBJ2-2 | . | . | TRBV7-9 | TGTGCCAGCAGCTTATGGAGGCAGGAGAGCGGGGAGCTGTTTTTT | CASSLWRQESGELFF
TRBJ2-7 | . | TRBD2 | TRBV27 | TGTGCCAGCAGCCCAACTAGCGGGCAGTACTTC | CASSPTSGQYF
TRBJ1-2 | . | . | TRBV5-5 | TGTGCCAGCAGCGTAAGCCCTACAGGGAATGGCTACACCTTC | CASSVSPTGNGYTF
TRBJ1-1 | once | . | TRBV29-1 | TGCAGCGTTGTTAGTATTTCGGGTAACACTGAAGCTTTCTTT | CSVVSISGNTEAFF
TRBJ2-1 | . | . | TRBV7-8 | TGTGCCAGCAGCTTAGGACCCTGGGATGAGCAGTTCTTC | CASSLGPWDEQFF
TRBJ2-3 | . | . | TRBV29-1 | TGCAGCGTTGGGGGGGACGAACGGAACACAGATACGCAGTATTTT | CSVGGDERNTDTQYF
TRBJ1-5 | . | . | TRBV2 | TGTGCCAGCAGTGTGGAGGGGCCAGGTCAGCCCCAGCATTTT | CASSVEGPGQPQHF
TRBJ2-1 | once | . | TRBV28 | TGTGCCAGCAGCCTGGATCAGGAGCAGTTCTTC | CASSLDQEQFF
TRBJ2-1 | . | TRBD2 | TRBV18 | TGTGCCAGCTCACCAATGGCTAGCGGGACCTCCTCCTACAATGAGCAGTTCTTC | CASSPMASGTSSYNEQFF
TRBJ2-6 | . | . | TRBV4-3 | TGCGCCAGCAGCCAAGAAGGGCTAGCTCGCTCTGGGGCCAACGTCCTGACTTTC | CASSQEGLARSGANVLTF
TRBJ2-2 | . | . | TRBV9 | TGTGCCAGCAGCTATTCCCCGAGCCCCGGGGAGCTGTTTTTT | CASSYSPSPGELFF
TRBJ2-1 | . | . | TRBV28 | TGTGCCAGCAGCCAGAGACCACATGAGCAGTTCTTC | CASSQRPHEQFF
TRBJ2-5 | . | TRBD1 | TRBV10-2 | TGCGCCAGCGGGACAGGGGGAGAGACCCAGTACTTC | CASGTGGETQYF
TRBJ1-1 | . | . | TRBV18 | TGTGCCAGCTCACAAATAAACCCGGTGAACACTGAAGCTTTCTTT | CASSQINPVNTEAFF
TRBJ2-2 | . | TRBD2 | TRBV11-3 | TGTGCCAGCAGCCTTAGCGGGACGACCGGGGAGCTGTTTTTT | CASSLSGTTGELFF